Sequencing of this T cell receptor (beta chain) was carried out in a study of T-cell memory formation after mild COVID-19. TCRdb re-derived calls from the 5' RACE reads in MiXCR, one entry per CDR3 protein. The sample holds roughly 350,000 distinct CDR3 sequences, roughly 13% seen once. This CDR3 is built from 13 residues. Germline V CDR1 and CDR2: MGHDK, SYGVNS. Trimming at V came to 3 bases and at J to 6 bases, leaving 0 bases not matched to a gene. This clonotype came up many times. The chain uses TRBV25-1 and TRBJ1-2; the match to TRBD1 covers 11 bases. Sequenced material: PBMCs or a T cell subset sorted from them (not recorded which). The TCR sequence derives from a man aged 18-30 years who had mild COVID-19 (a few samples of this study predate the infection). Cell type and time point are not known. CDR3 sequence reads: CASSEGQGDGYTF. CDR3 DNA: TGTGCCAGCAGTGAGGGACAGGGGGATGGCTACACCTTC.